Sequencing of this T cell receptor (beta chain) was carried out in a study of blood T cells in healthy people across ages. Study observations and caveats: While age rose, TCR beta diversity per million T cells dropped in a roughly linear way. Changes seen in expanded clonotypes were possibly confounded by donor CMV status left unknown.

Alongside a J-beta primer mix, a sample-barcoded 5' primer served in a second PCR lasting about 7 to 11 cycles. In TCRdb, the 5' RACE reads were re-called with MiXCR into one record per CDR3 protein. The sample lists 1.5 million or so distinct CDR3 sequences; 35% to 45% were seen once. Regarding this clonotype: Its matching antigen is unknown. The junction shows a germline mismatch at one end, possibly a read error.

Sequencing used blood. The receptor was isolated from a young woman in good health.

CDR3 region: CASGVERGVGVHEQYF. The CDR3 bases are TGTGCCAGCGGCGTGGAGCGGGGGGTAGGCGTCCATGAGCAGTACTTC. V is TRBV9 and J is TRBJ2-1; 9 bases agree with TRBD2. The DNA end favors TRBJ2-7, so the J call may be wrong. The CDR3 consists of 16 residues. Germline V gives CDR1 SGDLS, CDR2 YYNGEE.